The 8 T cell receptor beta chains given below trace back to one sample, sequenced in a study of control samples from healthy donors and cancer patients. Profiled with immunoSEQ multiplex PCR; TCRdb holds only in-frame clones, not every one. The sample contains almost 90,000 clones, approximately 81% of which appear only once. Source material: blood. The receptors derive from a woman aged 40 to 49 in good health.

The V and J genes are TRBV15 and TRBJ1-3; D is possibly TRBD1 (6 bases). This CDR3 comprises 16 residues. V gave up 2 bases and J gave up 1 base, with 12 bases separating them. Looked up from germline, CDR1 is LNHNV and CDR2 is YYDKDF (reference sequence). DNA of the CDR3: TGTGCCACCAGCAGACGAGACAGGCCTTCTGGAAACACCATATATTTT. Translating it yields CATSRRDRPSGNTIYF. Full variable domain (missing parts from reference TRBV15 and TRBJ1-3): DAMVIQNPRYQVTQFGKPVTLSCSQTLNHNVMYWYQQKSSQAPKLLFHYYDKDFNNEADTPDNFQSRRPNTSFCFLDIRSPGLGDTAMYLCATSRRDRPSGNTIYFGEGSWLTVV.

V is TRBV30 and J is TRBJ1-5; possibly TRBD1 for D (5 bases). V lost 4 bases and J lost 4, with 11 bases in between. The CDR3 totals 13 residues. Germline assignment: CDR1 GTSNPN and CDR2 SVGIG (reference sequence). In DNA, the CDR3 is TGTGCCTGGAATGGTGGGGGTAATCAGCCCCAGCATTTT. Its protein product is CAWNGGGNQPQHF.

On this clone itself: Other DNA sequences in the sample encode the same CDR3. The chain joins TRBV5-8 to TRBJ2-3; 13 bases match TRBD2. V trimming: 1 base; J trimming: 5 bases; junction bases outside the gene matches: 7. Germline V gives CDR1 SGHTS, CDR2 YDEGEE. CDR3 size: 17 residues. DNA for the CDR3: TGTGCCAGCAGCTTGACTAGCGGGGGGGCGGGTCGAGATACGCAGTATTTT. Residues: CASSLTSGGAGRDTQYF.

This chain joins TRBV12-3 or TRBV12-4 and TRBJ1-2; D is undetermined. The CDR3 extends over 12 amino acids. Trimming left V 7 bases short and J 3 bases short, with 9 bases between. The CDR3 DNA sequence: TGTGCCAGCACGGAGGGTGACTATGGCTACACCTTC. Its protein is CASTEGDYGYTF.

J is TRBJ2-1 and V is TRBV10-3, with 9 bases lining up with TRBD1. CDR3 size: 15 residues. In germline, CDR1 is ENHRY, CDR2 SYGVKD. V lost 6 bases, J lost 5 bases, and 8 bases stayed unmatched. In DNA, the CDR3 is TGTGCCATCAGCCCTCGGACAGGGGATCACAATGAGCAGTTCTTC. It specifies CAISPRTGDHNEQFF.

This chain uses TRBV9 with TRBJ1-6; 7 bases match TRBD1. In germline, CDR1 is SGDLS, CDR2 YYNGEE. Trimming cost V 4 bases and J 8 bases; bases outside gene matches: 9. The CDR3 loop spans 15 amino acids. CDR3 sequence: CASSLRGQGDSPLHF. CDR3 DNA sequence: TGTGCCAGCAGCCTCCGGGGGCAGGGGGATTCACCCCTCCACTTT.

The chain uses TRBV9 and TRBJ1-5; D is possibly TRBD1 (5 bases). The CDR3 length is 15 residues. Trimming cost V 4 bases and J 1 base, with 12 bases left between them. Germline CDR1 is SGDLS and CDR2 is YYNGEE. For the CDR3, the DNA is TGTGCCAGCAGCCTCCAGGGATCGAGCAATCAGCCCCAGCATTTT. It is translated as CASSLQGSSNQPQHF.

This rearrangement joins TRBV6-5 to TRBJ2-1; D unclear. Trimming pared 2 bases from V and 8 bases from J, leaving 7 bases between. Germline V gene data show CDR1 as MNHEY and CDR2 as SVGAGI. CDR3 length: 12 residues. CDR3 nucleotide sequence: TGTGCCAGCAGTTACGGCAAGGATGAGCAGTTCTTC. Protein product: CASSYGKDEQFF.